This entry lists 3 T cell receptor beta chains sequenced from one sample in a study of Tregs in tolerant kidney transplant recipients. Recipients received nonmyeloablative bone marrow transplants from related graft donors, with transient mixed chimerism. Produced via immunoSEQ multiplex PCR; TCRdb's table is partial and in-frame only. The table lists about 31,000 clones. The starting material was CD4+ T cells from blood (PBMCs), obtained 24 months after the transplant. Receptor source: a human patient who received a combined kidney and bone marrow transplant. Some T cells may have come from the graft donor.

CDR3 sequence reads: CASSLARPTLAASYEQYF. Incomplete CDR3 DNA: TGTGCCAGCAGCTTAGCGAGGCCCACCCTAGCGGCCTCCTACGAG. J is TRBJ2-7 and V is TRBV7-2; 7 bases fit TRBD2. The read is 3 residues too short to cover the CDR3 end, so that end is filled in from the germline J gene. The length of the CDR3 is 18 residues. The V segment lost 0 bases and the J segment 0 bases; nucleotides outside the gene matches: 11. The germline V gene has CDR1 SGHTA and CDR2 FQGNSA.

Worth noting for this clone: Coverage ceases 3 residues before the CDR3 finishes, and the germline J gene fills in the end. The rearrangement joins TRBV19 to TRBJ1-4; 7 positions match TRBD1. The V gene's germline CDR1 is LNHDA and CDR2 SQIVND (reference sequence). Losses at the gene ends were 3 bases for V and 8 bases for J; bases not matched to a gene: 12. There are 16 residues in the CDR3. Partial CDR3 DNA: TGTGCCAGTAGTATCGTAACAGGGGTAATCTCGGAAAAA. This gives the protein CASSIVTGVISEK. The whole CDR3 is CASSIVTGVISEKLFF.

A note on this clone: The read halts 3 residues ahead of the CDR3 end, with the missing end drawn from the germline J gene. This chain uses TRBV2 with TRBJ1-1; weak D call: TRBD1 (6 bases). Looked up from germline, CDR1 is SNHLY and CDR2 is FYNNEI. The CDR3 contains 13 residues. The germline V and J ends were trimmed by 3 bases and 7 bases, with 12 bases remaining between them. The covered CDR3 bases are TGTGCCAGCAGTGACGGGGGGCGCTTTGAA. This encodes CASSDGGRFE. From start to end, the CDR3 is CASSDGGRFEAFF.